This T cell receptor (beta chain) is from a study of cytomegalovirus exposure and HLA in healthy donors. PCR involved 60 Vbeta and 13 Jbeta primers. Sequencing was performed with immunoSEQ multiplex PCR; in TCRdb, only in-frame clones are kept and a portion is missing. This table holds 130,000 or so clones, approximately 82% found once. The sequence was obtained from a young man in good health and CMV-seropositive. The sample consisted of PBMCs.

CDR3 loop: CASSVVAGVYNEQFF. CDR3 sequence (DNA): TGTGCCAGCAGCGTAGTAGCGGGGGTGTACAATGAGCAGTTCTTC. This chain joins TRBV9 and TRBJ2-1, with 9 bases aligning to TRBD2. There are 15 residues in the CDR3. The germline V gene has CDR1 SGDLS and CDR2 YYNGEE. With V trimmed by 0 bases and J by 4 bases, 2 bases remained unmatched. Full variable domain (missing parts from reference TRBV9 and TRBJ2-1): DSGVTQTPKHLITATGQRVTLRCSPRSGDLSVYWYQQSLDQGLQFLIQYYNGEERAKGNILERFSAQQFPDLHSELNLSSLELGDSALYFCASSVVAGVYNEQFFGPGTRLTVL.